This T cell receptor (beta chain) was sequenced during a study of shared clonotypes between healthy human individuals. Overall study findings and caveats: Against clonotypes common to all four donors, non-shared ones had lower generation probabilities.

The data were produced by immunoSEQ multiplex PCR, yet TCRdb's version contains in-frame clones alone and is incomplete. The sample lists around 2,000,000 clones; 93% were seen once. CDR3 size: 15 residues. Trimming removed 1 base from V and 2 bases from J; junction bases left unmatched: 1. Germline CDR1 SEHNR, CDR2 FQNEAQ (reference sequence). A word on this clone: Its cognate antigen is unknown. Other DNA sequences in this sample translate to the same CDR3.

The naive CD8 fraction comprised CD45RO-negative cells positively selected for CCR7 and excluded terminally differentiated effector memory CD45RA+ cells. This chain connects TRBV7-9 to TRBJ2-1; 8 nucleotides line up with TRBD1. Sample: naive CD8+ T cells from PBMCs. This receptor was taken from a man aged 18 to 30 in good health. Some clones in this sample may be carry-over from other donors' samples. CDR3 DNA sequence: TGTGCCAGCAGCTTAGTACAGGGGGCCTACAATGAGCAGTTCTTC. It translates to CASSLVQGAYNEQFF.